These T cell receptor beta chains were read from a single sample in a study of identical twins. TCRdb independently ran MiXCR on the 5' RACE reads; one entry per CDR3 protein. In the table there are about 700,000 distinct CDR3 sequences, around 8.3% of which are singletons. This same sample was also taken into another study, of yellow fever vaccine responses in identical twins.

Input material: PBMCs. These receptors came from a woman between 18 and 29 years old in good health. Both conserved end residues are part of each CDR3. D genes are given only for firm matches. For some rows the clone size is stated as once, few or many, or as a class when expanded; others skip it.

many,TRBV6-1,TRBJ2-3,TRBD2,CASSRTSITDTQYF,TGTGCCAGCAGTCGGACTAGCATCACAGATACGCAGTATTTT
many,TRBV29-1,TRBJ2-7,NA,CSVEEGGSYEQYF,TGCAGCGTTGAAGAGGGGGGTTCCTACGAGCAGTACTTC
many,TRBV7-9,TRBJ2-7,NA,CASSWNNYEQYF,TGTGCCAGCAGTTGGAATAACTACGAGCAGTACTTC
many,TRBV7-3,TRBJ2-2,TRBD1,CASSLGDRATGELFF,TGTGCCAGCAGCTTAGGGGACAGAGCCACCGGGGAGCTGTTTTTT
many,TRBV6-2/TRBV6-3,TRBJ2-7,NA,CASSAHKVGSYEQYF,TGTGCCAGCAGTGCCCACAAGGTTGGCTCCTACGAGCAGTACTTC
many,TRBV2,TRBJ1-5,NA,CASSPRGSSNQPQHF,TGTGCCAGCAGTCCGAGGGGGAGTAGCAATCAGCCCCAGCATTTT
NA,TRBV29-1,TRBJ2-1,NA,CSVEGWTPSYNEQFF,TGCAGCGTTGAAGGTTGGACGCCTTCATACAATGAGCAGTTCTTC
NA,TRBV3-1,TRBJ1-1,NA,CASSLLGEAVNTEAFF,TGTGCCAGCAGCCTACTCGGGGAGGCGGTGAACACTGAAGCTTTCTTT
NA,TRBV12-3/TRBV12-4,TRBJ2-7,TRBD1,CASSRYNVDRGYEQYF,TGTGCCAGCAGCCGATACAACGTAGACAGGGGCTACGAGCAGTACTTC
NA,TRBV20-1,TRBJ2-7,NA,CSAGAVGADYEQYF,TGCAGTGCGGGGGCGGTGGGCGCTGACTACGAGCAGTACTTC
NA,TRBV3-1,TRBJ2-7,TRBD2,CASSPLGLVYEQYF,TGTGCCAGCAGCCCCCTGGGACTAGTCTACGAGCAGTACTTC
NA,TRBV12-3/TRBV12-4,TRBJ2-2,NA,CAISLRPHGASRPGELFF,TGTGCCATCAGTTTACGTCCCCACGGGGCTAGTCGTCCCGGGGAGCTGTTTTTT
many,TRBV29-1,TRBJ2-1,NA,CSVQGTARSYNEQFF,TGCAGCGTCCAAGGGACCGCGCGCTCCTACAATGAGCAGTTCTTC
many,TRBV6-2/TRBV6-3,TRBJ2-1,TRBD2,CASSYRGLAVYNEQFF,TGTGCCAGCAGTTACAGGGGACTAGCGGTATACAATGAGCAGTTCTTC
few,TRBV29-1,TRBJ2-3,TRBD1,CSVDTGAVADTQYF,TGCAGCGTTGATACAGGGGCAGTGGCAGATACGCAGTATTTT
few,TRBV4-3,TRBJ2-3,TRBD2,CASSQDPRGSDTQYF,TGCGCCAGCAGCCAAGATCCTCGCGGGAGTGATACGCAGTATTTT
NA,TRBV10-3,TRBJ2-7,TRBD1,CAISRGTGHEQYF,TGTGCCATCAGTCGAGGGACAGGGCACGAGCAGTACTTC
NA,TRBV29-1,TRBJ2-3,NA,CSVEGGAVSTDTQYF,TGCAGCGTTGAGGGCGGTGCAGTGAGCACAGATACGCAGTATTTT
many,TRBV7-2,TRBJ1-4,NA,CASSFVRGEKLFF,TGTGCCAGCAGCTTCGTAAGGGGTGAAAAACTGTTTTTT
many,TRBV28,TRBJ1-4,NA,CASSLIGTEGKLFF,TGTGCCAGCAGTTTAATTGGAACGGAGGGAAAACTGTTTTTT
many,TRBV5-6,TRBJ2-3,TRBD2,CASSLSSGITQYF,TGTGCCAGCAGCTTGTCTAGCGGGATCACGCAGTATTTT
few,TRBV12-3/TRBV12-4,TRBJ2-3,TRBD2,CASSSRGEGGHNDVSDTQYF,TGTGCCAGCAGTTCGCGGGGGGAGGGAGGTCACAACGACGTTTCAGATACGCAGTATTTT
NA,TRBV5-1,TRBJ2-2,NA,CASSSSLAGVPNTGELFF,TGCGCCAGCAGTTCAAGCTTGGCAGGGGTCCCCAACACCGGGGAGCTGTTTTTT
many,TRBV2,TRBJ2-5,TRBD1,CASSDGQGQETQYF,TGTGCCAGCAGTGACGGACAGGGACAAGAGACCCAGTACTTC
NA,TRBV12-3/TRBV12-4,TRBJ2-1,NA,CASLKGILTTYNEQFF,TGTGCCAGCCTAAAGGGGATTCTTACAACCTACAATGAGCAGTTCTTC
NA,TRBV11-2,TRBJ2-7,TRBD2,CASSSQGLAGVPRGYEQYF,TGTGCCAGCAGCTCTCAAGGGTTAGCGGGGGTCCCACGCGGCTACGAGCAGTACTTC
many,TRBV4-3,TRBJ2-7,NA,CASSQWAQINYEQYF,TGCGCCAGCAGCCAATGGGCTCAGATTAACTACGAGCAGTACTTC
few,TRBV4-1,TRBJ2-3,TRBD1,CASSPLQGASGTQYF,TGCGCCAGCAGCCCTTTACAGGGGGCTAGTGGTACGCAGTATTTT
NA,TRBV3-1,TRBJ2-2,NA,CASSLQPGHLNTGELFF,TGTGCCAGCAGCCTACAGCCGGGACACCTGAACACCGGGGAGCTGTTTTTT
few,TRBV28,TRBJ1-2,NA,CASSFQGIYGYTF,TGTGCCAGCAGTTTTCAGGGGATCTATGGCTACACCTTC
few,TRBV6-1,TRBJ2-7,NA,CASSRPGIVYEQYF,TGTGCCAGCAGTAGGCCGGGGATCGTCTACGAGCAGTACTTC
few,TRBV5-1,TRBJ2-3,NA,CASSNGEEATDTQYF,TGCGCCAGCAGCAACGGGGAGGAGGCCACAGATACGCAGTATTTT
few,TRBV7-9,TRBJ2-5,NA,CASSLYEGLGETQYF,TGTGCCAGCAGCTTATACGAGGGCTTGGGGGAGACCCAGTACTTC
NA,TRBV11-1,TRBJ2-2,NA,CASSFRLGQIGGELFF,TGTGCCAGCAGCTTTCGTCTGGGCCAGATCGGCGGGGAGCTGTTTTTT
few,TRBV27,TRBJ2-2,TRBD1,CASSTGATGELFF,TGTGCCAGCAGTACAGGGGCCACCGGGGAGCTGTTTTTT
NA,TRBV25-1,TRBJ2-3,TRBD1,CASRDAGQGIDTQYF,TGTGCCAGCAGGGATGCGGGACAGGGAATAGATACGCAGTATTTT
many,TRBV3-1,TRBJ2-7,NA,CASSQERYEQYF,TGTGCCAGCAGCCAAGAACGGTACGAGCAGTACTTC
many,TRBV7-3,TRBJ2-1,NA,CASSLGAGSNEQFF,TGTGCCAGCAGCTTAGGGGCAGGGTCCAATGAGCAGTTCTTC
few,TRBV19,TRBJ1-3,NA,CASGTDGNTIYF,TGTGCCAGTGGAACAGACGGAAACACCATATATTTT
few,TRBV7-3,TRBJ1-1,NA,CASSLSLTQNLNTEAFF,TGTGCCAGCAGCTTAAGTCTCACCCAGAACCTGAACACTGAAGCTTTCTTT
NA,TRBV29-1,TRBJ2-7,NA,CSVGGRTYEQYF,TGCAGCGTTGGTGGGAGAACCTACGAGCAGTACTTC
few,TRBV6-7,TRBJ1-2,NA,CASSYSMGDLGYTF,TGTGCCAGCAGTTACTCGATGGGGGATCTCGGCTACACCTTC
many,TRBV12-3/TRBV12-4,TRBJ1-2,NA,CASSLEVVATNYGYTF,TGTGCCAGCAGCCTAGAGGTAGTCGCCACCAACTATGGCTACACCTTC
many,TRBV3-1,TRBJ1-4,NA,CASSPRGTNEKLFF,TGTGCCAGCTCTCCAAGGGGCACTAATGAAAAACTGTTTTTT
many,TRBV18,TRBJ2-1,NA,CASSQWGFGNEQFF,TGTGCCAGCTCACAGTGGGGTTTCGGCAATGAGCAGTTCTTC
few,TRBV6-2/TRBV6-3,TRBJ2-1,TRBD1,CASSPQGQGPDEQFF,TGTGCCAGCAGTCCACAGGGACAGGGGCCTGATGAGCAGTTCTTC
few,TRBV5-1,TRBJ2-6,NA,CASRPGTSGANVLTF,TGCGCCAGCAGACCCGGCACCTCTGGGGCCAACGTCCTGACTTTC
many,TRBV11-2,TRBJ2-1,NA,CASSFSRAFNEQFF,TGTGCCAGCAGCTTCTCGCGGGCGTTCAATGAGCAGTTCTTC
few,TRBV19,TRBJ2-1,NA,CASNHPTYNEQFF,TGTGCCAGTAACCACCCAACCTACAATGAGCAGTTCTTC
NA,TRBV2,TRBJ1-1,NA,CASSDGAHAFF,TGTGCCAGCAGTGACGGGGCGCACGCTTTCTTT
few,TRBV6-1,TRBJ2-3,TRBD2,CASSQRSGRARDTQYF,TGTGCCAGCAGCCAACGAAGCGGGAGGGCCCGGGATACGCAGTATTTT
few,TRBV11-1,TRBJ2-1,TRBD2,CASSLVLAGGYSSYNEQFF,TGTGCCAGCAGCTTAGTTCTAGCGGGGGGGTACAGCTCCTACAATGAGCAGTTCTTC
many,TRBV29-1,TRBJ2-7,NA,CSVGQPSRPGTYEQYF,TGCAGCGTTGGGCAGCCCTCGCGCCCAGGAACCTACGAGCAGTACTTC
many,TRBV12-3/TRBV12-4,TRBJ2-7,TRBD1,CASTGTGVEQYF,TGTGCCAGCACCGGGACAGGGGTCGAGCAGTACTTC
many,TRBV12-3/TRBV12-4,TRBJ1-5,NA,CASSLGTAYSNQPQHF,TGTGCCAGCAGTTTGGGGACCGCCTATAGCAATCAGCCCCAGCATTTT